This T cell receptor (beta chain) was obtained from a study of beta chain features in type 1 diabetes. Study outcomes and limitations: VDJ junctions from type 1 diabetes patients carried fewer insertions and larger deletions. Researchers reported that naive, central memory and Treg TCRB repertoires appeared more similar in patients than in healthy donors. In every one of the four CD4+ subsets, TCRB CDR3s were moderately but significantly shorter in Type 1 diabetes patients.

Germline lookup yields CDR1 LNHDA and CDR2 SQIVND (reference sequence). The CDR3 has 12 residues. The V and J ends lost 7 bases and 11 bases respectively, with 14 bases between them. With respect to this clone: The target antigen is unknown.

Expressed TCRB transcripts were sequenced because the isolated RNA had all been reverse transcribed beforehand. The protocol was immunoSEQ multiplex PCR, while the TCRdb copy is restricted to in-frame clones and leaves out a portion. The sample consists of more than 300,000 clones, over 8.5% of them appearing once. The receptor was isolated from a man between 25 and 39 years old with type 1 diabetes. The sample consisted of central memory CD4+ T cells from blood. The genes are TRBV19 and TRBJ1-4, with D perhaps matching TRBD1 (6 bases). This CDR3 is CASTVQGWKLFF. CDR3 in DNA: TGTGCCAGTACGGTCCAGGGGTGGAAACTGTTTTTT.